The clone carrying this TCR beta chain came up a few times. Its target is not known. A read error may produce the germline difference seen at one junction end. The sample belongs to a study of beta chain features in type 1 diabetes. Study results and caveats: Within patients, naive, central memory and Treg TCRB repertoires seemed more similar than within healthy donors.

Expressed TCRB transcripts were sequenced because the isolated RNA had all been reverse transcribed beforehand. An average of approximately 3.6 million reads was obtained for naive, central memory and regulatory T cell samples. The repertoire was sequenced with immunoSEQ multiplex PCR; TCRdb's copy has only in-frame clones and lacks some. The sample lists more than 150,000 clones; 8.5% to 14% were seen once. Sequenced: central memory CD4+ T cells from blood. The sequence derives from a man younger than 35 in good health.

The CDR3 sequence is CASSLSGTASEKLFF. For the CDR3, the DNA is TGTGCTAGCAGCTTAAGTGGGACAGCCTCCGAAAAACTGTTTTTT. J is TRBJ1-4 and V is TRBV7-7, with TRBD1 matching over 7 bases. Germline-derived CDR1 and CDR2 are SSHAT and FNYEAQ (reference sequence). The CDR3 has 15 amino acids.